The 10 T cell receptor beta chains below all came from one sample that was sequenced in a study of T cells in Graves' hyperthyroidism and ophthalmopathy. RNA transcripts were the template for amplifying TCR beta CDR3 regions. First-round RT-PCR targeting the TCR CDR3 was performed with the HTBI primer set. Using its own MiXCR run on the multiplex PCR reads, TCRdb lists one record per CDR3 protein. This table holds hundreds of thousands of distinct CDR3 sequences, roughly 14% found once. The sample was blood. Every receptor here comes from a middle-aged woman with Graves' ophthalmopathy.

This clonotype has a handful of counts. The rearrangement uses TRBV6-1 and TRBJ1-4; D unresolved. V was clipped by 8 bases and J by 4 bases, with 11 bases between them. CDR3 length equals 13 residues. Germline V CDR1 and CDR2: MNHNS, SASEGT. CDR3 in DNA: TGTGCCAGCTCGGGCAGAATTAATGAAAAACTGTTTTTT. Translation gives CASSGRINEKLFF.

At least ten counts were recorded for this clonotype. The CDR3 DNA sequence: TGTGCCAGCAGCGTAGCTGGGGCAGGGGGCGAGGTCTATGGCTACACCTTC. Translated, it gives CASSVAGAGGEVYGYTF. The chain joins TRBV9 to TRBJ1-2; 8 bases align to TRBD1. This CDR3 is built from 17 residues. Germline values: CDR1 SGDLS, CDR2 YYNGEE. V lost 0 bases, J lost 4 bases, and 11 bases stayed unmatched.

In its sample, this clonotype was seen once. The genes are TRBV28 and TRBJ2-7; the D is unclear. Trimming stripped 3 bases from V and 2 bases from J, with 11 bases between. CDR3 length: 14 residues. Germline loops: CDR1 MDHEN, CDR2 SYDVKM. CDR3 in DNA: TGTGCCAGCAGTTTTTCCCCCCAAACCTACGAGCAGTACTTC. It is translated as CASSFSPQTYEQYF.

This clonotype was counted at least ten times. The chain joins TRBV27 to TRBJ2-7; no reliable D call. This CDR3 region has 14 residues. The germline CDR1 and CDR2 sequences are MNHEY and SMNVEV (reference sequence). V lost 5 bases, J lost 7 bases, and 18 bases lay in between. CDR3 nucleotides: TGTGCCAGCAGTCCCTTGCCACACCTCTGGGAGCAGTACTTC. Amino acid sequence: CASSPLPHLWEQYF.

There are many counts of this clonotype. The chain is built from TRBV6-1 and TRBJ1-5; no reliable D call. CDR3 length equals 13 residues. Germline V gene lookup returns CDR1 MNHNS and CDR2 SASEGT. The ends were cut back, 4 bases at V and 8 bases at J, with 12 bases in the middle. The chain's CDR3 is CASSGGYGEPQHF. The CDR3 bases are TGTGCCAGCAGTGGGGGATACGGAGAGCCCCAGCATTTT.

In its sample, this clonotype was seen many times. The chain has TRBV20-1 and TRBJ2-5; D may be TRBD2 (5 bases). The CDR3 covers 15 residues. The V gene's germline CDR1 is DFQATT and CDR2 SNEGSKA (reference sequence). Trimming cost V 0 bases and J 2 bases, with 13 bases left between them. This CDR3 reads CSARDVARGQETQYF. CDR3 bases: TGCAGTGCTAGAGATGTTGCCCGGGGACAAGAGACCCAGTACTTC.

This clonotype was counted at least ten times. V gene TRBV7-9 combines with J gene TRBJ1-2; 10 nucleotides agree with TRBD1. The germline V gene encodes CDR1 SEHNR and CDR2 FQNEAQ (reference sequence). V lost 2 bases and J lost 10; bases outside the gene matches: 10. The CDR3 loop spans 15 amino acids. The CDR3 sequence: CASSLPGTGAKVYTF. DNA of the CDR3: TGTGCCAGCAGCTTACCTGGGACAGGGGCAAAAGTCTACACCTTC.

At least ten counts were recorded for this clonotype. The chain joins TRBV7-2 to TRBJ2-7, with TRBD2 matching over 7 bases. This CDR3 is 14 amino acids long. The V and J ends lost 2 bases and 7 bases, in that order; junction bases with no gene match: 8. Per the germline V gene, CDR1 is SGHTA and CDR2 is FQGNSA. CDR3 nucleotides: TGTGCCAGCAGCTTATGGGGGACTAATGGAGAGCAGTACTTC. It encodes CASSLWGTNGEQYF.

This clonotype was seen repeatedly, ten times or more. This sequence joins TRBV6-1 and TRBJ2-4; D uncertain. Trimming took off 6 bases at V and 8 bases at J, with 11 bases between the two ends. The CDR3 length is 12 residues. Germline CDR1 MNHNS, CDR2 SASEGT. This CDR3 is CASSPGAYIQYF. In DNA form, the CDR3 reads TGTGCCAGCAGCCCCGGTGCCTACATTCAGTACTTC.

This clonotype came up many times. V is TRBV30 and J is TRBJ2-5; no clear D gene. The CDR3 loop spans 12 amino acids. Trimming shortened V by 3 bases and J by 2 bases, and 7 bases separated the two germline ends. Germline values: CDR1 GTSNPN, CDR2 SVGIG (reference sequence). The CDR3 spells CAWSILQETQYF. The CDR3 region has the DNA TGTGCCTGGAGCATACTACAAGAGACCCAGTACTTC.